This TCR beta chain was documented in a study of Ad26.COV2.S vaccination and SARS-CoV-2 variants. General study findings and limits: Greater spike-specific TCR breadth was seen in vaccine recipients than in placebo recipients. Possibly, TCR breadth and depth analyses underestimated total T cell responses.

Concerning this clone itself: The antigen is not known.

CDR1 and CDR2 (germline): LGHNA, YSLEER. The CDR3 contains 14 residues. V was pared by 4 bases and J by 0 bases, with 7 bases between. Libraries were prepared by immunoSEQ multiplex PCR; TCRdb keeps only in-frame clonotypes and omits some of them. The table records over 130,000 clones, 70% to 90% of them present only once. The rearrangement links TRBV4-3 to TRBJ2-1; D not resolved. The source was peripheral blood, collected after recovery from COVID-19. The clonotype originates from a human donor who had recovered from COVID-19. This CDR3 is CASSPSDSYNEQFF. The CDR3, as DNA: TGCGCCAGCAGCCCTAGTGACTCCTACAATGAGCAGTTCTTC.